A selection of T cell receptor beta chains follows, all from one sample in a study of cytomegalovirus exposure and HLA in healthy donors. Measured with immunoSEQ multiplex PCR; TCRdb has only the in-frame clones, and not every one. The sample lists about 150,000 clones; roughly 80% were seen once. The sequencing sample was made of PBMCs. These receptors originate from a woman in her 40s in good health and CMV-seronegative. Each CDR3 is given with its conserved first and last residue. Each record gives: V gene, D gene, clone size, J gene, CDR3 DNA, CDR3 protein. A D gene is named only where the DNA matches it firmly. Clone size is stated in some rows and not others, as once, few, many or a class when expanded.

TRBV2	NA	NA	TRBJ1-3	TGTGCCAGCAGTGAGCCTCGAGGGCGCTCTGGAAACACCATATATTTT	CASSEPRGRSGNTIYF
TRBV4-1	NA	NA	TRBJ2-7	TGCGCCAGCAGCCACGAGGGACTCCCAATCCGGAACTTC	CASSHEGLPIRNF
TRBV7-8	TRBD1	NA	TRBJ1-1	TGTGCCAGCAGCTTATCCGGGACAGGGGTGGCTTTCTTT	CASSLSGTGVAFF
TRBV10-3	NA	NA	TRBJ2-1	TGTGCCATCAGTGACGGGAGCTCCTACAATGAGCAGTTCTTC	CAISDGSSYNEQFF
TRBV6-4	NA	NA	TRBJ1-5	TGTGCCAGCAGTGACCAGGGGTTCAATCAGCCCCAGCATTTT	CASSDQGFNQPQHF
TRBV15	NA	NA	TRBJ1-4	TGTGCCACCAGCAGAGTTACAACTAATGAAAAACTGTTTTTT	CATSRVTTNEKLFF
TRBV2	NA	NA	TRBJ2-3	TGTGCCAGCAGGGGACTCACTAGCACAGATACGCAGTATTTT	CASRGLTSTDTQYF
TRBV5-1	NA	NA	TRBJ2-5	TGCGCCAGCAGCTACGGAGGTTATTCGGAGACCCAGTACTTC	CASSYGGYSETQYF
TRBV29-1	NA	few	TRBJ1-5	TGCAGCGTTGGTCTTGACAGAGGCAATCAGCCCCAGCATTTT	CSVGLDRGNQPQHF
TRBV28	TRBD1	NA	TRBJ1-4	TGTGCCAGCAGTGGGGGACAGGGCGTTGAAAAACTGTTTTTT	CASSGGQGVEKLFF
TRBV5-1	NA	NA	TRBJ1-4	TGCGCCAGCAGCTTGGACAGGGCAGGCGAAAAACTGTTTTTT	CASSLDRAGEKLFF
TRBV29-1	NA	NA	TRBJ1-1	TGCAGCGTTCCGCGGGGCGTTACGAGCACTGAAGCTTTCTTT	CSVPRGVTSTEAFF
TRBV6-5	NA	NA	TRBJ2-3	TGTGCCAGCAGTTCCCCACTTGGCACAGATACGCAGTATTTT	CASSSPLGTDTQYF
TRBV5-1	TRBD2	NA	TRBJ2-3	TGCGCCAGCATGAACCCTAGCGGGGGAGATACGCAGTATTTT	CASMNPSGGDTQYF
TRBV5-1	NA	few	TRBJ2-2	TGCGCCAGCAGCTTCCAGGACAGGAACACCGGGGAGCTGTTTTTT	CASSFQDRNTGELFF
TRBV29-1	TRBD2	NA	TRBJ2-1	TGCAGCGTTTCCAAGTCGGGGCTAGCGGGAGATGAGCAGTTCTTC	CSVSKSGLAGDEQFF
TRBV11-3	NA	NA	TRBJ1-1	TGTGCCAGCAGCTTGACCCCCCGGGGCACTGAAGCTTTCTTT	CASSLTPRGTEAFF
TRBV29-1	NA	NA	TRBJ1-2	TGCAGCGTGGCGAAGGAGGGCTACACCTTC	CSVAKEGYTF
TRBV9	NA	few	TRBJ1-2	TGTGCCAGCAGCGCCCGGACTGATGGCTACACCTTC	CASSARTDGYTF
TRBV28	TRBD1	NA	TRBJ1-2	TGTGCCAGCAGTGGGACAGTCTATGGCTACACCTTC	CASSGTVYGYTF
TRBV7-8	NA	NA	TRBJ1-5	TGTGCCAGCAGCCCCGAACCGCGGACAGTTAATCAGCCCCAGCATTTT	CASSPEPRTVNQPQHF
TRBV7-6	TRBD1	once	TRBJ2-7	TGTGCCAGCAGCTTAGAACTGCCGGGACAGGGGATCGAGGAGCAGTACTTC	CASSLELPGQGIEEQYF
TRBV27	TRBD2	NA	TRBJ2-7	TGTGCCAGCAGCAACATTCCGGGACTAGCGGGAAAACTCTCCTACGAGCAGTACTTC	CASSNIPGLAGKLSYEQYF
TRBV13	NA	few	TRBJ2-3	TGTGCCAGCAGCGCAGGGTTGAGCACAGATACGCAGTATTTT	CASSAGLSTDTQYF
TRBV11-2	NA	few	TRBJ2-5	TGTGCCAGCAGCTTAGATGGGGGGACCGATCAAGAGACCCAGTACTTC	CASSLDGGTDQETQYF
TRBV6-5	TRBD2	NA	TRBJ2-5	TGTGCCAGCAGTTACCAGCGGGGAGCCTTTCAAGAGACCCAGTACTTC	CASSYQRGAFQETQYF
TRBV27	TRBD1	NA	TRBJ2-7	TGTGCCAGCAGCTACAGACAGGGACGGGAGCAGTACTTC	CASSYRQGREQYF
TRBV4-2	TRBD1	NA	TRBJ1-6	TGTGCCAGCAGCTACCGGGACAGGGATAATTCACCCCTCCACTTT	CASSYRDRDNSPLHF
TRBV11-3	NA	NA	TRBJ1-1	TGTGCCAGCAGCTTGGGAGAGGTCACTGAAGCTTTCTTT	CASSLGEVTEAFF
TRBV6-5	TRBD2	NA	TRBJ2-1	TGTGCCAGCAGCGATACTAGCGACCACTACAATGAGCAGTTCTTC	CASSDTSDHYNEQFF
TRBV11-2	TRBD1	NA	TRBJ2-7	TGTGCCAGCAGCTTAGGTCCGGGACAGGGGGCCGAGCAGTACTTC	CASSLGPGQGAEQYF
TRBV4-1	TRBD1	NA	TRBJ2-7	TGCGCCAGCAGCCCGACAGGGATGGAGTACGAGCAGTACTTC	CASSPTGMEYEQYF
TRBV28	TRBD1	NA	TRBJ1-4	TGTGCCAGCAGACTGGACTTGGGACAGGGCAAGGAAAAACTGTTTTTT	CASRLDLGQGKEKLFF
TRBV2	NA	NA	TRBJ2-5	TGTGCCAGCAGTGCCGGGGTGGTGGAGACCCAGTACTTC	CASSAGVVETQYF
TRBV2	NA	few	TRBJ1-1	TGTGCCAGCAGTCGATCCGACAGGAACACTGAAGCTTTCTTT	CASSRSDRNTEAFF
TRBV9	TRBD2	NA	TRBJ2-3	TGTGCCAGCAGCGTTAGCGGGGGGATCACAGATACGCAGTATTTT	CASSVSGGITDTQYF
TRBV7-9	NA	few	TRBJ2-7	TGTGCCAGCAGCCCCCGACATGCCCTCTACGAGCAGTACTTC	CASSPRHALYEQYF
TRBV10-2	TRBD2	NA	TRBJ2-1	TGCGCCAGCCTCGGGGGGGATTACAGTTGGCAGTTCTTC	CASLGGDYSWQFF
TRBV19	TRBD2	once	TRBJ2-1	TGTGCCAGTAAACTTGCGGGAGGGCTTGAGGGTGAGCAGTTCTTC	CASKLAGGLEGEQFF
TRBV5-4	NA	NA	TRBJ2-5	TGTGCCAGCAGCTTGGCCGCTAGACAAGAGACCCAGTACTTC	CASSLAARQETQYF
TRBV6-1	NA	NA	TRBJ1-5	TGTGCCAGCAGTGAAACGGGAGGGAGCAATCAGCCCCAGCATTTT	CASSETGGSNQPQHF
TRBV7-2	TRBD1	once	TRBJ2-7	TGTGCCAGCAGCTTAAGGTTGGGACAGGCCTCCTACGAGCAGTACTTC	CASSLRLGQASYEQYF
TRBV20-1	TRBD2	once	TRBJ2-7	TGCAGTGCGGGGGGGTCCGAGCAGTACTTC	CSAGGSEQYF
TRBV11-2	NA	NA	TRBJ1-1	TGTGCCAGCAGCCCCCGCGCGGCCGGAGCTTTCTTT	CASSPRAAGAFF
TRBV11-3	TRBD2	NA	TRBJ2-5	TGTGCCAGCAGCTTATATAGCGGGAAAGTGGGCGAGACCCAGTACTTC	CASSLYSGKVGETQYF
TRBV30	TRBD2	NA	TRBJ2-7	TGTGCCTGGAGTGTACAAAGGACTAGCGGGAGGAGGAGCTCCTACGAGCAGTACTTC	CAWSVQRTSGRRSSYEQYF
TRBV19	TRBD2	NA	TRBJ2-7	TGTGCCAGCTCGGTGGTAGCGGGCTCCTACGAGCAGTACTTC	CASSVVAGSYEQYF
TRBV5-3	NA	once	TRBJ1-5	TGTGCCAGAAGCCACAGGGACAATAGCAATCAGCCCCAGCATTTT	CARSHRDNSNQPQHF
TRBV28	NA	NA	TRBJ1-5	TGTGCCAGCAGCCGAACAGGGATGAGTAAAAGCAATCAGCCCCAGCATTTT	CASSRTGMSKSNQPQHF
TRBV29-1	NA	once	TRBJ2-2	TGCAGCGTGAGGCCCGCGGGCACCGGGGAGCTGTTTTTT	CSVRPAGTGELFF
TRBV5-6	NA	NA	TRBJ1-5	TGTGCCAGCAGCACCGGGACCGGGAGGCAGCCCCAGCATTTT	CASSTGTGRQPQHF
TRBV11-3	NA	NA	TRBJ2-5	TGTGCCGTGGGGGATCCGGGAGTCGGGGAGACCCAGTACTTC	CAVGDPGVGETQYF
TRBV10-3	TRBD1	NA	TRBJ1-4	TGTGCCATCTCGGCCGCCGGGACAGGGAATGAAAAACTGTTTTTT	CAISAAGTGNEKLFF
TRBV18	TRBD1	NA	TRBJ1-3	TGTGCCAGCTCACCATTGGACAGGGGGCATGACACCATATATTTT	CASSPLDRGHDTIYF
TRBV14	NA	NA	TRBJ1-2	TGTGCCAGCAGCCGTGACGACAGATATGGCTACACCTTC	CASSRDDRYGYTF